The 5 T cell receptor beta chains given below trace back to one sample, sequenced in a study of beta chain features in type 1 diabetes. The study, taken as a whole, reports: Shortening of TCRB CDR3s, moderate but significant, appeared in all four CD4+ subsets of Type 1 diabetes patients.

Which antigens these TCRs recognize remains unknown. The study reverse transcribed the entire isolated RNA, so it sequenced expressed TCRB transcripts. Sequencing used immunoSEQ multiplex PCR; TCRdb keeps in-frame clones, though not all of them. Here the sample spans over 150,000 clones, 6.5% to 10% being singletons. Source material: central memory CD4+ T cells from blood. Receptor source: a woman younger than 30 with type 1 diabetes.

In its sample, this clone was seen a few times. The J gene is TRBJ1-1, the V gene TRBV5-4; no clear D gene. Trimming pared 4 bases from V and 2 bases from J, leaving 9 bases between. Germline V CDR1 and CDR2: SGHNT, YYREEE (reference sequence). The CDR3 has 13 residues. CDR3 loop: CASSPELNTEAFF. CDR3 sequence (DNA): TGTGCCAGCAGCCCTGAACTCAACACTGAAGCTTTCTTT.

The chain couples TRBV6-1 to TRBJ2-4; no reliable D call. Looked up from germline, CDR1 is MNHNS and CDR2 is SASEGT. V was cut by 2 bases and J by 2 bases, with 7 bases left in between. The CDR3 spans 14 residues. Here the CDR3 DNA reads TGTGCCAGCAGTGAACAGATGACCAAAAACATTCAGTACTTC. Its protein is CASSEQMTKNIQYF.

The CDR3 nucleotides are TGTGCCAGCAGCTTAGGGACAGGCAACGTCCTGACTTTC. It encodes CASSLGTGNVLTF. J is TRBJ2-6 and V is TRBV7-9; 7 nucleotides align to TRBD1. The V segment lost 1 base and the J segment 9 bases; nucleotides outside the gene matches: 0. Germline V gene sequence: CDR1 SEHNR, CDR2 FQNEAQ (reference sequence). The CDR3 has 13 residues.

The chain joins TRBV7-2 to TRBJ2-3; D perhaps matches TRBD1 (5 bases). V was cut by 5 bases and J by 2 bases, with 26 bases left in between. The CDR3 is 19 residues long. Germline CDR1 SGHTA, CDR2 FQGNSA. The CDR3 here is CASSQPARARLLPTDTQYF. In DNA, the CDR3 is TGTGCCAGCAGCCAACCGGCCAGGGCCCGATTACTTCCCACAGATACGCAGTATTTT.

This clone occurred a few times. The chain combines TRBV23-1 with TRBJ2-7, with 8 bases matching TRBD1. TRBV23-1 falls under the ORF class, with uncertain function. The CDR3 spans 16 residues. V lost 6 bases to trimming and J lost 4 bases; unmatched junction nucleotides: 14. The CDR3 is CASRRGDRGAWYEQYF. The CDR3 DNA follows: TGCGCCAGCAGACGGGGCGACAGGGGAGCTTGGTACGAGCAGTACTTC.